The clone carrying this TCR beta chain was seen many times. These data belong to a study of blood T cell repertoires in COVID-19. Overall study context: Sites in the United States, Italy and Spain provided acute and convalescent COVID-19 samples. T cells, B-cell-depleted T cells, or PBMCs provided the cDNA or gDNA that served as material.

As processed by the authors: How many nucleated cells were present was estimated from reference gene primer amplification. Assay: immunoSEQ multiplex PCR; the TCRdb copy retains only in-frame clones and omits some. The V and J calls and clone size were taken over from that table, and D and trimming were inferred from the DNA. The sample contains 55,000 to 65,000 clones, more than 80% of which appear only once. Germline lookup yields CDR1 LNHDA and CDR2 SQIVND (reference sequence). The CDR3 has 16 amino acids. Trimming at V came to 3 bases and at J to 4 bases, leaving 8 bases not matched to a gene. Patients from Seattle were sampled longitudinally, starting during active infection.

The source of this sequence is a man between 60 and 75 years old with COVID-19, enrolled during active disease. The sample consisted of peripheral blood. The chain recombines TRBV19 with TRBJ2-1; 8 bases agree with TRBD1. This chain's CDR3 is CASSIRGDRFYNEQFF. CDR3 in DNA: TGTGCCAGTAGTATTAGGGGGGACAGGTTTTACAATGAGCAGTTCTTC.